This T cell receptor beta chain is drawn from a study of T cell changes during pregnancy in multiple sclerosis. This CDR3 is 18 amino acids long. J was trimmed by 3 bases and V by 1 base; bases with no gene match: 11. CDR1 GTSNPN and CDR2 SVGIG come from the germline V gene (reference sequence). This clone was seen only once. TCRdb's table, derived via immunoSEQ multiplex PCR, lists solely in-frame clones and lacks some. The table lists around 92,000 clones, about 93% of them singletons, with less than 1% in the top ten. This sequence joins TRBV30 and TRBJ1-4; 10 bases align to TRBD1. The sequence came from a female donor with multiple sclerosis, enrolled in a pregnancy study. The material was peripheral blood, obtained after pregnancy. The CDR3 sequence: CAWSGQRDRGAPNEKLFF. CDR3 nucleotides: TGTGCCTGGAGTGGACAGCGGGACAGGGGCGCACCTAATGAAAAACTGTTTTTT.